This TCR beta chain comes out of a study of T cell changes during pregnancy in multiple sclerosis. In this sample, this clone turned up once. Repertoires were generated with immunoSEQ multiplex PCR, while TCRdb's copy carries only in-frame clones and drops some. Among approximately 92,000 clones listed, approximately 94% were seen once. The germline CDR1 and CDR2 sequences are SEHNR and FQNEAQ (reference sequence). Trimming at V came to 5 bases and at J to 0 bases, leaving 3 bases not matched to a gene. This CDR3 has 15 amino acids. The sequence derives from a female donor with multiple sclerosis, enrolled in a pregnancy study. This sequence joins TRBV7-9 and TRBJ2-1, with 8 bases fitting TRBD2. The sequencing used peripheral blood, collected after pregnancy. The CDR3 protein is CASSPSGSSYNEQFF. The CDR3 DNA reads TGTGCCAGCAGCCCAAGCGGGAGCTCCTACAATGAGCAGTTCTTC.